Sequencing of this TCR beta chain was carried out in a study of beta chain features in type 1 diabetes. Looking at the study overall: Cell yields, gender and age were similar in healthy donors and patients. Findings and limits, study-wide: PCR, the amplification step, might favor shorter templates, equally in patients and controls.

The isolated RNA, all of it, was reverse transcribed, so expressed TCRB transcripts were what got sequenced. Repertoires were generated with immunoSEQ multiplex PCR, while TCRdb's copy carries only in-frame clones and drops some. Of 900,000 or so clones listed, roughly 15% are singletons. Germline CDR1 reads SGHNT; CDR2 reads YYREEE (reference sequence). V shed 4 bases and J 0 bases; nucleotides not matched to a gene: 3. There are 14 residues in the CDR3. There are a few counts of this clone. The antigen is not known. Sample: naive CD4+ T cells from blood. The clonotype originates from a woman aged 18-29 years in good health. The chain carries TRBV5-4 and TRBJ1-1, with TRBD1 matching over 7 bases. In nucleotides, the CDR3 is TGTGCCAGCAGCCAGGGACAGATGAACACTGAAGCTTTCTTT. This gives the protein CASSQGQMNTEAFF.